This T cell receptor beta chain comes out of a study of T cells in Graves' hyperthyroidism and ophthalmopathy. Study outcomes and limitations: Blood shared most expanded thyroid clonotypes above 0.001.

This clonotype was observed a few times. The antigen is not known. The source material, RNA transcripts, was used to amplify TCR beta CDR3 regions. An initial round of RT-PCR targeting the TCR CDR3 relied on the HTBI primer set. TCRdb fed the multiplex PCR reads into MiXCR, producing one record per CDR3 protein. The data hold 250,000 to 350,000 distinct CDR3 sequences, with roughly 22% observed a single time. CDR1 and CDR2 (germline): SGHDT, YYEEEE. The CDR3 extends over 14 amino acids. V was pared by 1 base and J by 2 bases, with 10 bases between. The receptor's source is a man aged 30 to 45 with Graves' ophthalmopathy. The chain carries TRBV5-6 and TRBJ2-7; D is unresolved. Sequencing used blood. The CDR3 region has the DNA TGTGCCAGCAGCTTGTCCCAGAGTGCCTACGAGCAGTACTTC. This encodes CASSLSQSAYEQYF. Full variable domain (rest looked up from reference TRBV5-6 and TRBJ2-7): DAGVTQSPTHLIKTRGQQVTLRCSPKSGHDTVSWYQQALGQGPQFIFQYYEEEERQRGNFPDRFSGHQFPNYSSELNVNALLLGDSALYLCASSLSQSAYEQYFGPGTRLTVT.